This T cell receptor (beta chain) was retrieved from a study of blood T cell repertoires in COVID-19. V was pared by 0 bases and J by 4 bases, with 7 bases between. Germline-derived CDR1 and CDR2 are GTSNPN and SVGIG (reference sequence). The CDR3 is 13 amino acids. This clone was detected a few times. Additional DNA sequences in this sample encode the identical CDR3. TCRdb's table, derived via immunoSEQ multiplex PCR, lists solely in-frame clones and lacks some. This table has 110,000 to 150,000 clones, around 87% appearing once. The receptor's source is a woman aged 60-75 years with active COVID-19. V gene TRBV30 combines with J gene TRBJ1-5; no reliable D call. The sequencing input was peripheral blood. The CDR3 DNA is TGTGCCTGGAGTGTACGGGGTAATCAGCCCCAGCATTTT. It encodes CAWSVRGNQPQHF.